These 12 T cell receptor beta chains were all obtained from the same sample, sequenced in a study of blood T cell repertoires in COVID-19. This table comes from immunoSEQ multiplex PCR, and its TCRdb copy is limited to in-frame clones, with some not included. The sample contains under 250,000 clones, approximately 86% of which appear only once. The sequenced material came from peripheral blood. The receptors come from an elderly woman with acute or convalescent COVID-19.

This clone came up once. CDR3 DNA sequence: TGTGCCAGCAGTTTTCAAGCAGGCAATGAGCAGTTCTTC. It yields the protein CASSFQAGNEQFF. The V and J genes are TRBV12-3 or TRBV12-4 and TRBJ2-1; no firm D call. Between the trimmed V and J ends, which lost 3 bases and 6 bases, there was a span of 9 bases. This CDR3 region has 13 residues.

The CDR3 spells CASSPRGANVLTF. CDR3 DNA: TGTGCCAGCAGCCCCCGGGGGGCCAACGTCCTGACTTTC. The chain couples TRBV12-3 or TRBV12-4 to TRBJ2-6; D uncertain. Trimming pared 6 bases from V and 4 bases from J, leaving 7 bases between. The CDR3 spans 13 residues.

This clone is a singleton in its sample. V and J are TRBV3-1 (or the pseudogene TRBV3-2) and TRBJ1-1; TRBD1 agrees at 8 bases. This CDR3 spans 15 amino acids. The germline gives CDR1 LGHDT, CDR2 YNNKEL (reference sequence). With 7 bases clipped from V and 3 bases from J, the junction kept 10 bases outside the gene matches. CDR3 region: CASTRDRSLDTEAFF. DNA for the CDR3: TGTGCCAGCACCCGGGACAGGAGTTTGGACACTGAAGCTTTCTTT.

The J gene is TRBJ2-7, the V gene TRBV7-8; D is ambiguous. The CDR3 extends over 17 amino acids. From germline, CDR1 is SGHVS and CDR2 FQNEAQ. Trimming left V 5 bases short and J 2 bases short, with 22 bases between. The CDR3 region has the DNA TGTGCCAGCAGCCCTCGAGGCCTCGGAGATTTTGCCTACGAGCAGTACTTC. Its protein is CASSPRGLGDFAYEQYF.

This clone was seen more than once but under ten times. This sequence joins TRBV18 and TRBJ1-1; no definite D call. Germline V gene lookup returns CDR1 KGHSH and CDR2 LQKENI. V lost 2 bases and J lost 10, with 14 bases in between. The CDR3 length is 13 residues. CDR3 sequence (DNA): TGTGCCAGCTCACCAAAAGGATGGAGTGGAGCTTTCTTT. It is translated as CASSPKGWSGAFF.

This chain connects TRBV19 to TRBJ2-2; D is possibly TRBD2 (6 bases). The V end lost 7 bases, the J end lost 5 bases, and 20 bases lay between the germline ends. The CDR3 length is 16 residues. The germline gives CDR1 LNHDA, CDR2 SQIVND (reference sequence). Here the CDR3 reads CASMVGGVWGTGELFF. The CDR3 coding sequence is TGTGCCAGTATGGTCGGCGGGGTCTGGGGAACCGGGGAGCTGTTTTTT.

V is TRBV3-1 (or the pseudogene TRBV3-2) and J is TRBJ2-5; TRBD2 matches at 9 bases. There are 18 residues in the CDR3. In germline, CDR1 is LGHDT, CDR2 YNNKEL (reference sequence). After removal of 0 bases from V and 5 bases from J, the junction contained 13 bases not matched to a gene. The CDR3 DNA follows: TGTGCCAGCAGCCAAGATTGGTGGGCCGGGACTAGCTACGAGACCCAGTACTTC. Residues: CASSQDWWAGTSYETQYF.

CDR3 nucleotide sequence: TGTGCAAGTCGCTTAGAGACAAAAGGGGCATTTCAGCCCCAGCATTTT. This encodes CASRLETKGAFQPQHF. This chain joins TRBV12-2 and TRBJ1-5; the table's D call of TRBD1 was not tested on the DNA. TRBV12-2 is flagged as a pseudogene. The CDR3 loop spans 16 amino acids.

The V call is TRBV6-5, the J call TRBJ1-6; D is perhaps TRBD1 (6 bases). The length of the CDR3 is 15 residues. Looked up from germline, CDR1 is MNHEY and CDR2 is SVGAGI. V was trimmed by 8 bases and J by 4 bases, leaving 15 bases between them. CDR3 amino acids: CASQQGKAYNSPLHF. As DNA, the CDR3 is TGTGCCAGCCAACAGGGAAAGGCTTATAATTCACCCCTCCACTTT.

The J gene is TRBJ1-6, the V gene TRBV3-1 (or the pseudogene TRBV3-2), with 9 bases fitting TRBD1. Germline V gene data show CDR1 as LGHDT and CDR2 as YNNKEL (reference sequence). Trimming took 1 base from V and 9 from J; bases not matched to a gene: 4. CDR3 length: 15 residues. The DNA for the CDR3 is TGTGCCAGCAGCCAAGGGACAGGGGTTGGTTCACCCCTCCACTTT. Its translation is CASSQGTGVGSPLHF.

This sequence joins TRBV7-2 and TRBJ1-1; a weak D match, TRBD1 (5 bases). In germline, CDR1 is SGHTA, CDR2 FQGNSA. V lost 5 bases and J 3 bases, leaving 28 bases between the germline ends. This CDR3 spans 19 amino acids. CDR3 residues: CASSRWAGRQTIVHTEAFF. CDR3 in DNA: TGTGCCAGCAGCCGTTGGGCCGGACGACAGACAATTGTCCACACTGAAGCTTTCTTT.

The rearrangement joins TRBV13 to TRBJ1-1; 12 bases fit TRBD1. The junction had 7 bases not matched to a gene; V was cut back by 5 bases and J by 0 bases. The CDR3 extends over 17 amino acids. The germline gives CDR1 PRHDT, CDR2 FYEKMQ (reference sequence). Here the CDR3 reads CASSQGTGGDMNTEAFF. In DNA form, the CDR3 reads TGTGCCAGCAGCCAGGGGACAGGGGGCGACATGAACACTGAAGCTTTCTTT. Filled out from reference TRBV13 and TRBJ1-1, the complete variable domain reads AAGVIQSPRHLIKEKRETATLKCYPIPRHDTVYWYQQGPGQDPQFLISFYEKMQSDKGSIPDRFSAQQFSDYHSELNMSSLELGDSALYFCASSQGTGGDMNTEAFFGQGTRLTVV.